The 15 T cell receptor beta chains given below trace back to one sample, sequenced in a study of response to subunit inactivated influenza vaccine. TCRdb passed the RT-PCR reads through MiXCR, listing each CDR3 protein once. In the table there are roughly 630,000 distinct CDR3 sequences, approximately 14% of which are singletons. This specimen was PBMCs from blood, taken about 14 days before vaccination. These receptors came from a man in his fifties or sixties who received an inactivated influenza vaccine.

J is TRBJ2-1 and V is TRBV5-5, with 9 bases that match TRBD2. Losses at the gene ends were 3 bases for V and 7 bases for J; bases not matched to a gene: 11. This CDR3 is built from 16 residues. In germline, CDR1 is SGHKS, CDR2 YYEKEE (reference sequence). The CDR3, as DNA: TGTGCCAGCAGCTACCGTCTAGCGGGGCTGGGAAATGAGCAGTTCTTC. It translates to CASSYRLAGLGNEQFF.

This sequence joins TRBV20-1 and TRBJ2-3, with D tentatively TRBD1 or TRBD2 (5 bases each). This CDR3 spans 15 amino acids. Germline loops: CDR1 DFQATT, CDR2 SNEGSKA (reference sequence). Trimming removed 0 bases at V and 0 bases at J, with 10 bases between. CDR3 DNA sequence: TGCAGTGCTAGAGATGTGGGGACGAGCACAGATACGCAGTATTTT. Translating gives CSARDVGTSTDTQYF.

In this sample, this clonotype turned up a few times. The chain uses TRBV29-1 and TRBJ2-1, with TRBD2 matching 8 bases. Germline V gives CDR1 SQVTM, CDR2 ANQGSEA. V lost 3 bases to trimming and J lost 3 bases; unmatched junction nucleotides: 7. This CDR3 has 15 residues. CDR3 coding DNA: TGCAGCGTTGAGGCGACTAGCGTAAACTACAATGAGCAGTTCTTC. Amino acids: CSVEATSVNYNEQFF.

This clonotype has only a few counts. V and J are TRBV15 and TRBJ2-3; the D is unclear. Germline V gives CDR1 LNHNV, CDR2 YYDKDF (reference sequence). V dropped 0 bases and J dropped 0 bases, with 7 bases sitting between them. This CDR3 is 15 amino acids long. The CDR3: CATSRERVSTDTQYF. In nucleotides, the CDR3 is TGTGCCACCAGCAGAGAAAGGGTGAGCACAGATACGCAGTATTTT. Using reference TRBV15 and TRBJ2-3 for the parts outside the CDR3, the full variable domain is DAMVIQNPRYQVTQFGKPVTLSCSQTLNHNVMYWYQQKSSQAPKLLFHYYDKDFNNEADTPDNFQSRRPNTSFCFLDIRSPGLGDTAMYLCATSRERVSTDTQYFGPGTRLTVL.

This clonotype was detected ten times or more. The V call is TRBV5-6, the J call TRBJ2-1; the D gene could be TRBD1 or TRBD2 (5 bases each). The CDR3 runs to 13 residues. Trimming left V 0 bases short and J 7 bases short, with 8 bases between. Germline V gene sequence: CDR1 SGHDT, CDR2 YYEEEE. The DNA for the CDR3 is TGTGCCAGCAGCTTGGTAGGGACGAATGAGCAGTTCTTC. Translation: CASSLVGTNEQFF.

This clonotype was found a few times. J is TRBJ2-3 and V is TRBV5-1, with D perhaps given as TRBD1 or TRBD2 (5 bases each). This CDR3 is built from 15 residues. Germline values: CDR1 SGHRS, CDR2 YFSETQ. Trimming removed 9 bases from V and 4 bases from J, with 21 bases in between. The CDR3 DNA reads TGCGCCACCTCCTGGAGTCGGCGAGGGGCAGATACGCAGTATTTT. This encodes CATSWSRRGADTQYF.

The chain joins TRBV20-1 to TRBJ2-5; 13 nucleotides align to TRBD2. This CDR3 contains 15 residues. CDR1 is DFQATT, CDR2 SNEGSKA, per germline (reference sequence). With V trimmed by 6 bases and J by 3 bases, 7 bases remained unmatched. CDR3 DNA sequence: TGCAGTGCCAAACTAGCGGGAGGGCGCAAAGAGACCCAGTACTTC. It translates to CSAKLAGGRKETQYF.

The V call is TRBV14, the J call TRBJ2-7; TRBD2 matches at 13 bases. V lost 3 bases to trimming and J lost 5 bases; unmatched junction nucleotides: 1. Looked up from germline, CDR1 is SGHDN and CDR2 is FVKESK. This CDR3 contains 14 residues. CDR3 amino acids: CASSHGLAGDEQYF. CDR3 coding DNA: TGTGCCAGCAGCCACGGACTAGCGGGAGACGAGCAGTACTTC.

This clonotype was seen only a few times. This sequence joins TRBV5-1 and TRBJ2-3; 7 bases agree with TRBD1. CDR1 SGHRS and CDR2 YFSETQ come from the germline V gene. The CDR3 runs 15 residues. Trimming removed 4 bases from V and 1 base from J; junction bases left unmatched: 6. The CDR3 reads CASSTDRTRTDTQYF. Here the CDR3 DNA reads TGCGCCAGCAGCACGGACAGGACCCGCACAGATACGCAGTATTTT.

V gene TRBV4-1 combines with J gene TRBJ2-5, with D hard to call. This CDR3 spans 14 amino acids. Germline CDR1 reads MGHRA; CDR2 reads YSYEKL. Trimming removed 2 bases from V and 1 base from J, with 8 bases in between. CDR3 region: CASSQPDTQETQYF. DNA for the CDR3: TGCGCCAGCAGCCAACCCGACACCCAAGAGACCCAGTACTTC.

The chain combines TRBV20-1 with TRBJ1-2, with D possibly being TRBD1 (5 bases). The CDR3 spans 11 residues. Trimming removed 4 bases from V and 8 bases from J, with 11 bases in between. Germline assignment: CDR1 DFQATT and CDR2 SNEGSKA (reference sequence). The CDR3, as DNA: TGCAGTGCTACGGACACCCGAGGCTACACCTTC. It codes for CSATDTRGYTF.

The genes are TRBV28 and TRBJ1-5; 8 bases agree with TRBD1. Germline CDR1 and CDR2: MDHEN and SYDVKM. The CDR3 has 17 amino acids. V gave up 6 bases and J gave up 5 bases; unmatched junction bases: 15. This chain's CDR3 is CASRCDRGDTEDQPQHF. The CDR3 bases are TGTGCCAGCAGATGTGACAGGGGTGATACAGAGGATCAGCCCCAGCATTTT.

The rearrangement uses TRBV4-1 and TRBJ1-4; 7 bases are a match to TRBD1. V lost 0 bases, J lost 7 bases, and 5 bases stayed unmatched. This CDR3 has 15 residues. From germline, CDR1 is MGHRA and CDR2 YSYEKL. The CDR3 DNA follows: TGCGCCAGCAGCCAAGATGGGCAGGGGGGTGAAAAACTGTTTTTT. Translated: CASSQDGQGGEKLFF.

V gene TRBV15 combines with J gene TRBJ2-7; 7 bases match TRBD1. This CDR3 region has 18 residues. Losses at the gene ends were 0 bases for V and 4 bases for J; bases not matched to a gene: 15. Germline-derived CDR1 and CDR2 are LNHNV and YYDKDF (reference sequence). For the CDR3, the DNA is TGTGCCACCAGCAGAGATGATGAGACAGGGTCCACTCCTTACGAGCAGTACTTC. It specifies CATSRDDETGSTPYEQYF.

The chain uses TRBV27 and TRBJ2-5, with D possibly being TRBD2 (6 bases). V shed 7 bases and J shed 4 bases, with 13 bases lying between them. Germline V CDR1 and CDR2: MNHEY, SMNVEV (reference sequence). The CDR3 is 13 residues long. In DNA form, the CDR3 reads TGTGCCAGCAACCGGGCGGAGGGAGAGACCCAGTACTTC. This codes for CASNRAEGETQYF.